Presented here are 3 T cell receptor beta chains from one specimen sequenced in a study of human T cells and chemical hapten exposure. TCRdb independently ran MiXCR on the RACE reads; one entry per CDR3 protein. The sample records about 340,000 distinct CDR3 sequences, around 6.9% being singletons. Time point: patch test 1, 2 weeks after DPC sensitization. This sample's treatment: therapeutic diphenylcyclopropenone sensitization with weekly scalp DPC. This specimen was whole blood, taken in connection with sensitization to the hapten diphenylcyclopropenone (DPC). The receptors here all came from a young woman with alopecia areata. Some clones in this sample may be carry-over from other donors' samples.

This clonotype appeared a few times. This chain's CDR3 is CASSRDGTTNEKLFF. CDR3 bases: TGTGCCAGCAGCCGGGACGGAACAACTAATGAAAAACTGTTTTTT. This chain joins TRBV7-9 and TRBJ1-4, with TRBD1 as a possible D gene (5 bases). Germline V gene data show CDR1 as SEHNR and CDR2 as FQNEAQ (reference sequence). The CDR3 has 15 residues. V was pared by 5 bases and J by 0 bases, with 10 bases between.

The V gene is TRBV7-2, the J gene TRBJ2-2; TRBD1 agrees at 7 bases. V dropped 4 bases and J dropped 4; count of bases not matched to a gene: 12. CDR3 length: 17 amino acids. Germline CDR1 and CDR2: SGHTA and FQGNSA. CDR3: CASSSQGYTVGTGELFF. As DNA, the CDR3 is TGTGCCAGCAGCTCACAGGGGTATACGGTCGGCACCGGGGAGCTGTTTTTT.

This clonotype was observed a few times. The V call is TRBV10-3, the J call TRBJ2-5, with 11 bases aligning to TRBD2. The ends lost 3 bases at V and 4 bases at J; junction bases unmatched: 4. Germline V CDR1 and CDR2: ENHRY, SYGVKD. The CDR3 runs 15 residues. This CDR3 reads CAISEGLAGGETQYF. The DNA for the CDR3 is TGTGCCATCAGTGAAGGGCTAGCGGGGGGAGAGACCCAGTACTTC.